This is a list of T cell receptor beta chains from one sample in a study of patients and donors after allogeneic stem cell transplantation. TCRdb re-analysed the RT-PCR reads in MiXCR, keeping a single row per CDR3 protein. This repertoire shows under 4,500 distinct CDR3 sequences, around 16% found once; its top ten account for roughly 80%. Sequences were obtained from blood, either unsorted or a sorted T cell fraction (not recorded which). The receptors were sampled from a human donor who was either an allogeneic HSCT recipient or a stem cell or donor lymphocyte infusion donor (not recorded which). It is not recorded whose cells these are; they may come from a transplant donor. Both conserved end residues are part of each CDR3. The D gene is left open where the match is weak. A clone size is listed for some rows: how often the clone was seen (once, few, many), or a class if it is expanded.

clone_size: few; j_call: TRBJ2-1; v_call: TRBV12-3/TRBV12-4; d_call: TRBD2; cdr3_nt: TGTGCCAGCAGTTTTCGAAGCGGGGGGGCATACAATGAGCAGTTCTTC; cdr3_aa: CASSFRSGGAYNEQFF
clone_size: few; j_call: TRBJ1-6; v_call: TRBV6-1; d_call: TRBD1; cdr3_nt: TGTGCCAGCACTTGGACAGGGTGGGGTTCACCCCTCCACTTT; cdr3_aa: CASTWTGWGSPLHF
clone_size: -; j_call: TRBJ1-4; v_call: TRBV6-5; d_call: TRBD1; cdr3_nt: TGTGCCAGCAGTTACTTCAGGGGGGAGGGTGAAAAACTGTTTTTT; cdr3_aa: CASSYFRGEGEKLFF
clone_size: few; j_call: TRBJ2-3; v_call: TRBV9; d_call: -; cdr3_nt: TGTGCCAGCAGCTCGGCAGATACGCAGTATTTT; cdr3_aa: CASSSADTQYF
clone_size: few; j_call: TRBJ2-7; v_call: TRBV2; d_call: -; cdr3_nt: TGTGCCAGCAGTGAAACTCGGACCCTTCGCGAGCAGTACTTC; cdr3_aa: CASSETRTLREQYF
clone_size: medium-sized; j_call: TRBJ1-5; v_call: TRBV6-5; d_call: -; cdr3_nt: TGTGCCAGCAGTCTTTCGAACAATCAGCCCCAGCATTTT; cdr3_aa: CASSLSNNQPQHF
clone_size: -; j_call: TRBJ2-2; v_call: TRBV20-1; d_call: -; cdr3_nt: TGCAGTGCTAGAGGCGCAATGACGAACACCGGGGAGCTGTTTTTT; cdr3_aa: CSARGAMTNTGELFF
clone_size: many; j_call: TRBJ2-2; v_call: TRBV24-1; d_call: TRBD2; cdr3_nt: TGTGCCACCGAAGGACTAGCGGGAGCCACCGGGGAGCTGTTTTTT; cdr3_aa: CATEGLAGATGELFF
clone_size: many; j_call: TRBJ2-3; v_call: TRBV11-3; d_call: TRBD2; cdr3_nt: TGTGCCAGCAGCTTAGGGGTGTTGGCTAGCGGGGTCGATACGCAGTATTTT; cdr3_aa: CASSLGVLASGVDTQYF
clone_size: -; j_call: TRBJ1-2; v_call: TRBV5-6; d_call: -; cdr3_nt: TGTGCCAGCATGCCTACCGGGAGCCCTTTTCATGGCTACACCTTC; cdr3_aa: CASMPTGSPFHGYTF
clone_size: -; j_call: TRBJ1-3; v_call: TRBV5-1; d_call: -; cdr3_nt: TGCGCCAGCAGCTTGGTCGTCGGAAACACCATATATTTT; cdr3_aa: CASSLVVGNTIYF
clone_size: -; j_call: TRBJ2-7; v_call: TRBV10-3; d_call: -; cdr3_nt: TGTGCCATCAGCGGGGGCGGGAGCTCCTACGAGCAGTACTTC; cdr3_aa: CAISGGGSSYEQYF
clone_size: few; j_call: TRBJ2-7; v_call: TRBV20-1; d_call: TRBD1; cdr3_nt: TGCAGTGCTAGTCCCGGGACAGGGGCATACGAGCAGTACTTC; cdr3_aa: CSASPGTGAYEQYF
clone_size: many; j_call: TRBJ2-7; v_call: TRBV9; d_call: TRBD2; cdr3_nt: TGTGCCAGCAGCGCGGGACTGGCGGGGGTGCACGAGCAGTACTTC; cdr3_aa: CASSAGLAGVHEQYF
clone_size: -; j_call: TRBJ2-7; v_call: TRBV9; d_call: TRBD1; cdr3_nt: TGTGCCAGCAGCGTAGGGCAGGGGGCCTACGAGCAGTACTTC; cdr3_aa: CASSVGQGAYEQYF
clone_size: few; j_call: TRBJ2-1; v_call: TRBV5-1; d_call: TRBD1; cdr3_nt: TGCGCCAGCAGCTTGGCGGGGACAGGGGCCTACAATGAGCAGTTCTTC; cdr3_aa: CASSLAGTGAYNEQFF
clone_size: -; j_call: TRBJ1-1; v_call: TRBV7-9; d_call: -; cdr3_nt: TGTGCCAGCAGCTTACCCGGGATGAGGATCACTGAAGCTTTCTTT; cdr3_aa: CASSLPGMRITEAFF
clone_size: few; j_call: TRBJ1-3; v_call: TRBV25-1; d_call: TRBD1; cdr3_nt: TGTGCCAGCAGTGGCCGACTTGGGACAGGGGGATCTGGAAACACCATATATTTT; cdr3_aa: CASSGRLGTGGSGNTIYF
clone_size: once; j_call: TRBJ1-6; v_call: TRBV9; d_call: TRBD1; cdr3_nt: TGTGCCAGCAGCGGAGGACAGGGTAGGCATTTACCCCTCCACTTT; cdr3_aa: CASSGGQGRHLPLHF
clone_size: few; j_call: TRBJ1-6; v_call: TRBV3-1; d_call: TRBD1; cdr3_nt: TGTGCCAGCAGCCAAGATGGGGACAGTAATTCACCCCTCCACTTT; cdr3_aa: CASSQDGDSNSPLHF
clone_size: -; j_call: TRBJ2-1; v_call: TRBV29-1; d_call: TRBD2; cdr3_nt: TGCAGCGTTGGGCGGGGGGCTTACAATGAGCAGTTCTTC; cdr3_aa: CSVGRGAYNEQFF
clone_size: few; j_call: TRBJ2-2; v_call: TRBV20-1; d_call: -; cdr3_nt: TGCAGTGCTAGGACTAACGGGGAGCTGTTTTTT; cdr3_aa: CSARTNGELFF
clone_size: once; j_call: TRBJ2-7; v_call: TRBV7-7; d_call: TRBD1; cdr3_nt: TGTGCTAGCAGCTTAGCGGACAGGGACGAGCAGTACTTC; cdr3_aa: CASSLADRDEQYF
clone_size: few; j_call: TRBJ1-1; v_call: TRBV7-9; d_call: -; cdr3_nt: TGTGCCAGCAGCTTATTACGGATGAACACTGAAGCTTTCTTT; cdr3_aa: CASSLLRMNTEAFF
clone_size: medium-sized; j_call: TRBJ2-3; v_call: TRBV5-1; d_call: TRBD2; cdr3_nt: TGCGCCAGCAGCTTGGATCTAGCGGGGGCCCCAGATACGCAGTATTTT; cdr3_aa: CASSLDLAGAPDTQYF
clone_size: many; j_call: TRBJ1-2; v_call: TRBV4-2; d_call: TRBD1; cdr3_nt: TGTGCCAGCAGACGACAGGGGATCTATGGCTACACCTTC; cdr3_aa: CASRRQGIYGYTF
clone_size: -; j_call: TRBJ1-2; v_call: TRBV6-5; d_call: TRBD1; cdr3_nt: TGTGCCAGCAGTTACGGTGGACAGGGGGCCTATGGCTACACCTTC; cdr3_aa: CASSYGGQGAYGYTF
clone_size: many; j_call: TRBJ1-5; v_call: TRBV2; d_call: -; cdr3_nt: TGTGCCAGCAGTGGCCTTGGACAGAATCAGCCCCAGCATTTT; cdr3_aa: CASSGLGQNQPQHF
clone_size: -; j_call: TRBJ2-5; v_call: TRBV5-1; d_call: -; cdr3_nt: TGCGCCAGCAGCCTGAGACAGCAAGAGACCCAGTACTTC; cdr3_aa: CASSLRQQETQYF
clone_size: few; j_call: TRBJ1-3; v_call: TRBV12-3/TRBV12-4; d_call: TRBD1; cdr3_nt: TGTGCCAGCAGTTTAATCGGGACAGGTTTTTATGGAAACACCATATATTTT; cdr3_aa: CASSLIGTGFYGNTIYF
clone_size: many; j_call: TRBJ1-1; v_call: TRBV20-1; d_call: -; cdr3_nt: TGCAGTCCGTACAGAATGAACACTGAAGCTTTCTTT; cdr3_aa: CSPYRMNTEAFF
clone_size: many; j_call: TRBJ2-7; v_call: TRBV7-8; d_call: -; cdr3_nt: TGTGCCAGCAGCTCAAGAGAGGGCGGGATAAGCTACGAGCAGTACTTC; cdr3_aa: CASSSREGGISYEQYF
clone_size: few; j_call: TRBJ2-7; v_call: TRBV4-1; d_call: TRBD1; cdr3_nt: TGCGCCAGCAGTCAGGGGACAGACCTCTACGAGCAGTACTTC; cdr3_aa: CASSQGTDLYEQYF
clone_size: many; j_call: TRBJ1-1; v_call: TRBV29-1; d_call: -; cdr3_nt: TGCAGCGTTGAGGCAGTGGGGAACACTGAAGCTTTCTTT; cdr3_aa: CSVEAVGNTEAFF
clone_size: medium-sized; j_call: TRBJ1-1; v_call: TRBV3-1; d_call: -; cdr3_nt: TGTGCCAGCAGCCAATTACCCTGGGGAGGCCTAGGAAAGAACACTGAAGCTTTCTTT; cdr3_aa: CASSQLPWGGLGKNTEAFF
clone_size: few; j_call: TRBJ2-7; v_call: TRBV18; d_call: -; cdr3_nt: TGTGCCAGCTCACCACTTCAGGACTACGAGCAGTACTTC; cdr3_aa: CASSPLQDYEQYF
clone_size: -; j_call: TRBJ2-4; v_call: TRBV2; d_call: TRBD1; cdr3_nt: TGTGCCAGCATTTGGGACAGGGGAAACATTCAGTACTTC; cdr3_aa: CASIWDRGNIQYF
clone_size: -; j_call: TRBJ2-3; v_call: TRBV15; d_call: TRBD2; cdr3_nt: TGTGCCACCAGCAGACTAGCGGGAGGGCCCGATACGCAGTATTTT; cdr3_aa: CATSRLAGGPDTQYF
clone_size: -; j_call: TRBJ1-5; v_call: TRBV6-5; d_call: -; cdr3_nt: TGTGCCAGCAGTTACAATAGCAATCAGCCCCAGCATTTT; cdr3_aa: CASSYNSNQPQHF
clone_size: few; j_call: TRBJ2-7; v_call: TRBV5-4; d_call: -; cdr3_nt: TGTGCCAGCAGCTTCTGGGCAGGGGAGTCCTACGAGCAGTACTTC; cdr3_aa: CASSFWAGESYEQYF
clone_size: many; j_call: TRBJ1-5; v_call: TRBV20-1; d_call: -; cdr3_nt: TGCAGTGCTAGACAGGGTATGTGGTCTAGCAATCAGCCCCAGCATTTT; cdr3_aa: CSARQGMWSSNQPQHF
clone_size: -; j_call: TRBJ2-5; v_call: TRBV10-3; d_call: -; cdr3_nt: TGTGCCATCAGTGAGGCAGGATCAGAGACCCAGTACTTC; cdr3_aa: CAISEAGSETQYF
clone_size: -; j_call: TRBJ1-2; v_call: TRBV10-1; d_call: -; cdr3_nt: TGCGCCAGCAGTGAAGAACCAGGGGATGGCTACACCTTC; cdr3_aa: CASSEEPGDGYTF
clone_size: -; j_call: TRBJ1-1; v_call: TRBV11-2; d_call: -; cdr3_nt: TGTGCCAGCAGCTTAGACGTGAAGAGGATTAGTGAAGCTTTCTTT; cdr3_aa: CASSLDVKRISEAFF
clone_size: -; j_call: TRBJ1-4; v_call: TRBV19; d_call: -; cdr3_nt: TGTGCCAGTAGATCTCCGGGACAAAGCTCTGAAAAACTGTTTTTT; cdr3_aa: CASRSPGQSSEKLFF
clone_size: many; j_call: TRBJ1-2; v_call: TRBV4-2; d_call: -; cdr3_nt: TGTGCCAGCAGCCAAGGGACGAACCTCTATGGCTACACCTTC; cdr3_aa: CASSQGTNLYGYTF
clone_size: few; j_call: TRBJ2-3; v_call: TRBV10-3; d_call: TRBD2; cdr3_nt: TGTGCCATCAACAGACTAGCGGGTGCAGATACGCAGTATTTT; cdr3_aa: CAINRLAGADTQYF
clone_size: few; j_call: TRBJ2-1; v_call: TRBV5-1; d_call: TRBD2; cdr3_nt: TGCGCCAGCAGCTTGACTAGCGGGAGAGGCTCCTACAATGAGCAGTTCTTC; cdr3_aa: CASSLTSGRGSYNEQFF
clone_size: -; j_call: TRBJ2-7; v_call: TRBV11-3; d_call: -; cdr3_nt: TGTGCCAGCAGCTTAGGAGGATCCTACGAGCAGTACTTC; cdr3_aa: CASSLGGSYEQYF
clone_size: large; j_call: TRBJ1-6; v_call: TRBV10-2; d_call: TRBD1; cdr3_nt: TGCGCCAGCAGAGACAGGGGGTGGGGGGATTCTTCACCCCTCCACTTT; cdr3_aa: CASRDRGWGDSSPLHF
clone_size: -; j_call: TRBJ1-1; v_call: TRBV18; d_call: -; cdr3_nt: TGTGCCAGCTCCCATTGGAGAGGTGAAGCTTTCTTT; cdr3_aa: CASSHWRGEAFF
clone_size: many; j_call: TRBJ1-2; v_call: TRBV28; d_call: -; cdr3_nt: TGTGCCAGCAGTTTCGACAGCCACTATGGCTACACCTTC; cdr3_aa: CASSFDSHYGYTF
clone_size: many; j_call: TRBJ1-4; v_call: TRBV5-6; d_call: -; cdr3_nt: TGTGCCAGCAGTGATTACCTAGGGGAAAAACTGTTTTTT; cdr3_aa: CASSDYLGEKLFF
clone_size: -; j_call: TRBJ2-1; v_call: TRBV3-1; d_call: -; cdr3_nt: TGTGCCAGCAAGGCAGGGGGGGGTAATGAGCAGTTCTTC; cdr3_aa: CASKAGGGNEQFF